This T cell receptor (beta chain) came from a study of CD8+CD57+ T cells in acquired aplastic anemia. Study information: CD4+ and CD8+ cells, once sorted, gave DNA averaging about 3 ug. Notes on the study in general: Patients versus controls showed no significant CD8+ Simpson's diversity difference. Overlap between patients and controls comprised about 30 CD8+ CDR3 sequences.

This clonotype appeared a few times. Its antigen is not known. All patients picked for sequencing had shown, by flow cytometry, an expansion of CD8+CD57+ cells. Germline CDR1 reads LNHNV; CDR2 reads YYDKDF (reference sequence). The V and J ends lost 1 base and 7 bases, in that order; junction bases with no gene match: 4. The CDR3 runs 14 residues. It was genomic DNA that served as the template for profiling TCR beta VDJ and CDR3. TCRdb re-analysed the reads in MiXCR, keeping a single row per CDR3 protein. The sample records 150,000 to 200,000 distinct CDR3 sequences, 48% being singletons. Sequencing used sorted CD4+, CD8+, or CD8+CD57+ T cells (not recorded which) from PBMCs. The chain combines TRBV15 with TRBJ2-5; 9 bases line up with TRBD2. This sequence originates from a human donor with aplastic anemia. The CDR3 sequence: CATSRVAGEGTQYF. The CDR3 DNA is TGTGCCACCAGCAGAGTAGCGGGAGAGGGGACCCAGTACTTC.